This is a list of T cell receptor beta chains from one sample in a study of cytomegalovirus exposure and HLA in healthy donors. Generated by immunoSEQ multiplex PCR, the TCRdb table keeps only in-frame clones and is missing some. The profile shows over 150,000 clones, about 85% of them singletons. Input material: PBMCs. All receptors derive from a man aged 25 to 40 in good health and CMV-seropositive. The CDR3 runs from the conserved cysteine through the conserved F or W. Each record gives: D gene, clone size, V gene, J gene, CDR3 protein, CDR3 DNA. A D gene is named only where the DNA matches it firmly. The listing skips clone size in some rows; elsewhere it reads once, few, many or a size class.

TRBD1,-,TRBV10-3,TRBJ1-1,CANRQGMNTEAFF,TGTGCCAACCGACAGGGGATGAACACTGAAGCTTTCTTT
TRBD1,few,TRBV7-7,TRBJ2-1,CASSPDRGRNEQFF,TGTGCTAGCAGCCCCGACAGGGGGAGGAATGAGCAGTTCTTC
TRBD2,-,TRBV5-4,TRBJ2-3,CASSLAGGSTDTQYF,TGTGCCAGCAGCCTAGCGGGAGGAAGCACAGATACGCAGTATTTT
-,-,TRBV28,TRBJ1-1,CASSLGRKAFF,TGTGCCAGCAGTCTTGGTAGAAAAGCTTTCTTT
TRBD2,-,TRBV7-9,TRBJ2-5,CASSFSLAGQETQYF,TGTGCCAGCAGCTTCAGCCTAGCGGGGCAAGAGACCCAGTACTTC
TRBD2,-,TRBV6-1,TRBJ2-3,CASSELFGLALSTDTQYF,TGTGCCAGCAGTGAACTTTTTGGACTAGCGCTTAGCACAGATACGCAGTATTTT
TRBD1,once,TRBV4-1,TRBJ2-7,CASSHPRGQGGEQYF,TGCGCCAGCAGCCATCCTCGGGGACAGGGTGGAGAGCAGTACTTC
-,-,TRBV7-2,TRBJ2-7,CASSLGATYEQYF,TGTGCCAGCAGCTTAGGGGCCACCTACGAGCAGTACTTC
-,-,TRBV11-2,TRBJ1-4,CASSLTAFPGTDEKLFF,TGTGCCAGCAGCTTAACGGCCTTCCCGGGAACTGATGAAAAACTGTTTTTT
TRBD1,-,TRBV19,TRBJ1-5,CASSIGRQGRQPQHF,TGTGCCAGTAGTATAGGGCGACAGGGGCGTCAGCCCCAGCATTTT
TRBD1,-,TRBV29-1,TRBJ1-2,CSVEGQGRGYTF,TGCAGCGTTGAAGGACAGGGGCGAGGCTACACCTTC
TRBD2,-,TRBV5-4,TRBJ2-3,CASSSGTSGFSTDTQYF,TGTGCCAGCAGCTCCGGGACTAGCGGGTTTAGCACAGATACGCAGTATTTT
TRBD1,-,TRBV9,TRBJ2-1,CASSPAGGQNEQFF,TGTGCCAGCAGCCCCGCAGGGGGTCAGAATGAGCAGTTCTTC
TRBD2,-,TRBV11-3,TRBJ2-7,CASSRGLENEQYF,TGTGCCAGCAGCCGGGGACTAGAGAACGAGCAGTACTTC
-,-,TRBV13,TRBJ1-1,CASSLYGGVNTEAFF,TGTGCCAGCAGCTTATATGGGGGCGTGAACACTGAAGCTTTCTTT
TRBD2,-,TRBV6-5,TRBJ2-7,CASSYSRLAGGREQYF,TGTGCCAGCAGTTACTCAAGACTAGCGGGAGGGAGAGAGCAGTACTTC
TRBD2,-,TRBV7-8,TRBJ2-7,CASSTGGLAGGTYEQYF,TGTGCCAGCAGCACAGGGGGGCTAGCGGGAGGCACCTACGAGCAGTACTTC
-,-,TRBV10-2,TRBJ2-1,CASSVRRGGDEQFF,TGCGCCAGCAGTGTTAGAAGGGGGGGAGATGAGCAGTTCTTC
TRBD1,-,TRBV27,TRBJ1-1,CASSSSRDRYWNTEAFF,TGTGCCAGCAGCTCCTCGAGGGACAGGTATTGGAACACTGAAGCTTTCTTT
-,-,TRBV10-3,TRBJ2-1,CAISNDGVLIGEQFF,TGTGCCATCAGCAACGACGGAGTCCTGATCGGTGAGCAGTTCTTC
TRBD2,-,TRBV5-4,TRBJ2-1,CASSSGTSGFLEQFF,TGTGCCAGCAGCTCCGGGACTAGCGGTTTCCTTGAGCAGTTCTTC
-,-,TRBV5-4,TRBJ2-1,CASSPFYGSSYNEQFF,TGTGCCAGCAGCCCCTTTTATGGGAGCTCCTACAATGAGCAGTTCTTC
-,few,TRBV7-8,TRBJ1-4,CASGLLEKLFF,TGTGCCAGCGGACTTTTAGAAAAACTGTTTTTT
TRBD2,-,TRBV6-5,TRBJ2-7,CASSYDSSGIYEQYF,TGTGCCAGCAGTTACGATTCTAGCGGTATCTACGAGCAGTACTTC
-,few,TRBV7-2,TRBJ1-1,CASSLALTGGMNTEAFF,TGTGCCAGCAGCTTGGCCCTGACGGGGGGAATGAACACTGAAGCTTTCTTT
-,-,TRBV30,TRBJ1-3,CAWSAWRDSGNTIYF,TGTGCCTGGAGTGCTTGGAGGGACTCTGGAAACACCATATATTTT
TRBD2,-,TRBV25-1,TRBJ2-1,CASSAPGLKWGEQFF,TGTGCCAGCAGTGCTCCGGGACTAAAGTGGGGTGAGCAGTTCTTC
-,once,TRBV4-3,TRBJ1-2,CASSQDLGARSGYTF,TGCGCCAGCAGCCAAGATCTAGGGGCACGATCTGGCTACACCTTC
TRBD1,-,TRBV6-5,TRBJ1-2,CASSDPYRGNGYTF,TGTGCCAGCAGTGACCCCTACAGGGGTAATGGCTACACCTTC
TRBD1,-,TRBV4-1,TRBJ1-5,CASSHRTGPNQPQHF,TGCGCCAGCAGCCACCGGACAGGGCCCAATCAGCCCCAGCATTTT
-,-,TRBV5-8,TRBJ1-6,CASSLPNGTFLHF,TGTGCCAGCAGCTTGCCGAACGGGACTTTTCTCCACTTT
-,few,TRBV27,TRBJ1-4,CASSLVPVGHRINEKLFF,TGTGCCAGCAGTTTGGTTCCGGTCGGGCACAGGATTAATGAAAAACTGTTTTTT
TRBD2,-,TRBV19,TRBJ2-7,CASSLREGSYEQYF,TGTGCCAGTAGTTTACGGGAGGGGTCCTACGAGCAGTACTTC
TRBD1,-,TRBV30,TRBJ2-7,CAWSLRGTGEQYF,TGTGCCTGGAGTCTCAGGGGGACGGGGGAGCAGTACTTC
TRBD1,once,TRBV5-1,TRBJ1-1,CASSLDRGPLGGAFF,TGCGCCAGCAGCTTGGACAGGGGGCCTCTGGGGGGAGCTTTCTTT
TRBD2,-,TRBV7-2,TRBJ2-3,CASSLGGASGNTQYF,TGTGCCAGCAGCTTAGGGGGCGCTAGCGGTAATACGCAGTATTTT
-,-,TRBV11-2,TRBJ2-3,CASSLDWRPVSTDTQYF,TGTGCCAGCAGCTTAGATTGGCGGCCTGTTAGCACAGATACGCAGTATTTT
-,-,TRBV19,TRBJ2-2,CASSMLVSNTGELFF,TGTGCCAGTAGTATGCTAGTTTCGAACACCGGGGAGCTGTTTTTT
-,-,TRBV21-1,TRBJ2-2,CASSPGHHTGELFF,TGTGCCAGCTCCCCGGGACATCACACCGGGGAGCTGTTTTTT
TRBD2,-,TRBV29-1,TRBJ2-1,CSVSSGRPYNEQFF,TGCAGCGTCTCTAGCGGGAGGCCCTACAATGAGCAGTTCTTC
-,once,TRBV10-3,TRBJ2-5,CAISGDTQETQYF,TGTGCCATCAGTGGGGACACCCAAGAGACCCAGTACTTC
TRBD2,-,TRBV9,TRBJ2-1,CASTLAGAPYNEQFF,TGTGCCAGCACCTTAGCGGGAGCCCCTTACAATGAGCAGTTCTTC
-,-,TRBV10-3,TRBJ1-5,CAISENREGSQPQHF,TGTGCCATCAGTGAGAACAGGGAGGGAAGTCAGCCCCAGCATTTT
TRBD1,-,TRBV7-3,TRBJ2-1,CASSLKGQTYNEQFF,TGTGCCAGCAGCTTAAAGGGACAGACCTACAATGAGCAGTTCTTC
-,-,TRBV2,TRBJ1-4,CASSESPSEKLFF,TGTGCCAGCAGTGAATCCCCATCTGAAAAACTGTTTTTT
-,-,TRBV27,TRBJ2-3,CASSLNAADTQYF,TGTGCCAGCAGTTTAAACGCGGCAGATACGCAGTATTTT
-,-,TRBV6-5,TRBJ2-5,CASSYSWGQGETQYF,TGTGCCAGCAGTTACTCGTGGGGGCAGGGGGAGACCCAGTACTTC
-,-,TRBV2,TRBJ1-3,CASSEAGAGNTIYF,TGTGCCAGCAGTGAAGCCGGGGCTGGAAACACCATATATTTT
TRBD2,-,TRBV5-1,TRBJ2-7,CASSASGSSYEQYF,TGCGCCAGCAGCGCTAGCGGGAGCTCCTACGAGCAGTACTTC
-,-,TRBV6-5,TRBJ1-2,CASSYQGGASYGYTF,TGTGCCAGCAGTTACCAAGGAGGGGCGTCCTATGGCTACACCTTC
TRBD1,once,TRBV19,TRBJ1-2,CASTLDRDGYTF,TGTGCCAGTACCCTGGACAGGGATGGCTACACCTTC
-,-,TRBV18,TRBJ2-1,CASSPRREARGDEQFF,TGTGCCAGCTCACCAAGGAGGGAGGCGCGTGGCGATGAGCAGTTCTTC
TRBD1,-,TRBV19,TRBJ1-2,CASSHRGGGLGYTF,TGTGCCAGTAGTCATCGAGGGGGCGGCTTGGGCTACACCTTC
-,-,TRBV4-1,TRBJ2-7,CASSSESGLIYEQYF,TGCGCCAGCAGCTCAGAGTCGGGACTTATCTACGAGCAGTACTTC
-,-,TRBV28,TRBJ2-7,CASSLRESYEQYF,TGTGCCAGCAGTCTCAGGGAATCCTACGAGCAGTACTTC
-,-,TRBV7-2,TRBJ2-3,CASSLASGTDTQYF,TGTGCCAGCAGCTTGGCTAGCGGCACAGATACGCAGTATTTT
-,-,TRBV7-2,TRBJ2-2,CASSPTRENTGELFF,TGTGCCAGCAGCCCGACCAGGGAGAACACCGGGGAGCTGTTTTTT
-,-,TRBV19,TRBJ1-1,CASSSLGGRNTEAFF,TGTGCCAGTAGTAGTTTGGGGGGTCGGAACACTGAAGCTTTCTTT